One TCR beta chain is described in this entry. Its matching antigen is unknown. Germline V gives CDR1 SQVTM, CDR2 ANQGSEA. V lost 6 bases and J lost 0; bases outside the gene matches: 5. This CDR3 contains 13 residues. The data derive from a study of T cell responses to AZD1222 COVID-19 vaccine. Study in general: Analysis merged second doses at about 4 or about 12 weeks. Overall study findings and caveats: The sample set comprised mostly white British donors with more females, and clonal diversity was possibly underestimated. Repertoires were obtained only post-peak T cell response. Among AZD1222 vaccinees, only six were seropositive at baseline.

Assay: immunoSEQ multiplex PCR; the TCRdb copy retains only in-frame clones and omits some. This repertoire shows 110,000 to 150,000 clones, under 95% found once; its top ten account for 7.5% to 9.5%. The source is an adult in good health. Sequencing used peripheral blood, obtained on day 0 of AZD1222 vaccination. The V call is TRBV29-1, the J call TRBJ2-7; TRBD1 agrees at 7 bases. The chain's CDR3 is CSVLTGDSYEQYF. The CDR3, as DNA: TGCAGCGTCCTCACAGGGGACTCCTACGAGCAGTACTTC.